This T cell receptor beta chain was captured by sequencing in a study of shared clonotypes between healthy human individuals. This clone was seen just once. Every subset's genomic DNA went evenly onto several immunoSEQ plates. Sequenced by immunoSEQ multiplex PCR; TCRdb stores in-frame clones only, minus some. The profile covers about 600,000 clones, with around 77% appearing a single time and about 12% taken by the ten largest. Trimming removed 8 bases from V and 0 bases from J; junction bases left unmatched: 11. Germline V gene data show CDR1 as MRHNA and CDR2 as SNTAGT. The CDR3 consists of 17 residues.

The TCR sequence derives from a woman aged 40 to 50 in good health. Some clones in this sample may be carry-over from other donors' samples. V is TRBV6-4 and J is TRBJ2-2, with 8 bases lining up with TRBD2. Sequences were obtained from PBMCs. The CDR3 DNA sequence: TGTGCCAGCGTAGGCCCGGGACTAGACCCGAACACCGGGGAGCTGTTTTTT. It codes for CASVGPGLDPNTGELFF.